A selection of T cell receptor beta chains follows, all from one sample in a study of T cell responses to AZD1222 COVID-19 vaccine. Data came from immunoSEQ multiplex PCR; TCRdb stores just in-frame clones and leaves some out. The table has over 100,000 clones, about 90% seen once. The sample was peripheral blood, taken 28 days after the second AZD1222 dose. These receptor sequences come from an adult who received the AZD1222 COVID-19 vaccine. Each CDR3 is given with its conserved first and last residue. D genes are given only for firm matches. Clone size is shown for a subset of rows, as once, few, many or a class of expanded clone.

j_call d_call cdr3_length v_call clone_size cdr3_nt cdr3_aa
TRBJ1-6 - 16 TRBV9 - TGTGCCAGCAGCCCCCTCGGGGGAGCCAATAATTCACCCCTCCACTTT CASSPLGGANNSPLHF
TRBJ2-7 TRBD1 16 TRBV7-9 - TGTGCCAGCAGCCAGAGGGACAGGGGGATGGTGTACGAGCAGTACTTC CASSQRDRGMVYEQYF
TRBJ2-1 TRBD2 17 TRBV25-1 - TGTGCCAGCAGTGAATCGGGACTAGCGGGGGGTATGAATGAGCAGTTCTTC CASSESGLAGGMNEQFF
TRBJ1-2 - 15 TRBV2 - TGTGCCAGCAGTGAAATGGGGGGAGCCAGAGGGGGCTACACCTTC CASSEMGGARGGYTF
TRBJ2-1 TRBD2 16 TRBV4-3 - TGCGCCAGCAGCCAACGGCCGGGACTACAGCACAATGAGCAGTTCTTC CASSQRPGLQHNEQFF
TRBJ1-2 - 16 TRBV9 once TGTGCCAGCAGCGTGGCGACAGAAGCTCCCCTCTATGGCTACACCTTC CASSVATEAPLYGYTF
TRBJ2-5 - 16 TRBV9 - TGTGCCAGCAGCCGAGAAGGGGTAGTCGGAAAAGAGACCCAGTACTTC CASSREGVVGKETQYF
TRBJ2-1 - 13 TRBV14 - TGTGCCAGCAGCCAAGATTTTATTAGTAGTCAGTTCTTC CASSQDFISSQFF
TRBJ2-7 - 15 TRBV6-2/TRBV6-3 - TGTGCCAGCAGTTACTCGAATCCACTCTCCTACGAGCAGTACTTC CASSYSNPLSYEQYF
TRBJ2-7 - 18 TRBV15 - TGTGCCACCAGCAGAGATGTGTCGGGAGCTACCATTTCCTACGAGCAGTACTTC CATSRDVSGATISYEQYF
TRBJ2-3 TRBD1 17 TRBV5-1 - TGCGCCAGCAGCTTGGCCAGGAGGGACAGGAAGGTAGATACGCAGTATTTT CASSLARRDRKVDTQYF
TRBJ2-2 TRBD2 16 TRBV4-3 - TGCGCCAGCAGCCTCCGGACTAGCGGGAGTGCCGGGGAGCTGTTTTTT CASSLRTSGSAGELFF
TRBJ1-2 - 16 TRBV7-2 - TGTGCCAGCAGCGGCAAGAGGGAGACGCTCGAGAGCGGCTACACCTTC CASSGKRETLESGYTF
TRBJ2-5 TRBD1 14 TRBV5-1 - TGCGCCAGCAGCTCCGGACAGGTTCAAGAGACCCAGTACTTC CASSSGQVQETQYF
TRBJ1-6 - 13 TRBV5-3 - TGTGCCAGAGCCCTATCCTATAATTCACCCCTCCACTTT CARALSYNSPLHF
TRBJ2-7 TRBD1 14 TRBV6-5 - TGTGCCAGCAGACCGGGACAGGGGGCTGACGAGCAGTACTTC CASRPGQGADEQYF
TRBJ1-1 TRBD1 14 TRBV7-2 - TGTGCCAGCAGCTCACCAGGGGGGAACACTGAAGCTTTCTTT CASSSPGGNTEAFF
TRBJ2-7 - 12 TRBV7-2 - TGTGCCAGCAGCCGTTTACACTACGAGCAGTACTTC CASSRLHYEQYF
TRBJ2-1 - 13 TRBV6-5 - TGTGCCAGCGTAGGGCTAGCATCCAATGAGCAGTTCTTC CASVGLASNEQFF
TRBJ1-2 - 14 TRBV4-3 - TGCGCCAGCAGCCAAGATTCACTAAACTATGGCTACACCTTC CASSQDSLNYGYTF
TRBJ1-1 - 12 TRBV3-1/TRBV3-2 - TGTGCCAGCAGCCCTGGGTACACTGAAGCTTTCTTT CASSPGYTEAFF
TRBJ1-3 - 14 TRBV6-5 once TGTGCCAGCAGCCCCGGGCAGTCTGGAAACACCATATATTTT CASSPGQSGNTIYF
TRBJ1-5 - 14 TRBV6-5 - TGTGCCAGCAGTTTTCAGGGTCCTAATCAGCCCCAGCATTTT CASSFQGPNQPQHF